Each of the 22 T cell receptor beta chains below was sequenced from the same sample in a study of T cell repertoires in aging, cancer and after chemotherapy. Rearranged V-D-J TRB sequences were amplified with a mixed TRB-A/B primer pool. MiXCR, applied by TCRdb to the multiplex PCR reads, yields one record per CDR3 protein. The profile shows about 2,400 distinct CDR3 sequences, roughly half of them singletons. The template was genomic DNA from peripheral blood, not RNA. Sample: blood. The receptor source for this set is a human donor with a blood cancer.

This clonotype occurred a few times. The chain is built from TRBV6-5 and TRBJ1-6; 7 bases are shared with TRBD1. The V and J ends lost 6 bases and 5 bases, in that order; junction bases with no gene match: 4. Germline lookup yields CDR1 MNHEY and CDR2 SVGAGI. The CDR3 sequence is 14 residues long. DNA for the CDR3: TGTGCCAGCAGCAGGGACAGCGATAATTCACCCCTCCACTTT. It specifies CASSRDSDNSPLHF.

This clonotype is large by share. The gene calls are TRBV29-1 and TRBJ2-7; tentatively, D is TRBD1 or TRBD2 (7 bases each). In germline, CDR1 is SQVTM, CDR2 ANQGSEA. The CDR3 covers 14 residues. Deletions cut 5 bases from V and 2 bases from J, with 16 bases between. The CDR3 protein is CSVREQGGTYEQYF. DNA of the CDR3: TGCAGCGTTCGGGAGCAGGGGGGGACCTACGAGCAGTACTTC.

The genes are TRBV12-3 or TRBV12-4 and TRBJ1-5; 7 nucleotides align to TRBD1. The V and J ends lost 5 bases and 7 bases, in that order; junction bases with no gene match: 8. The CDR3 has 14 residues. The CDR3 coding sequence is TGTGCCAGCAGTCTGCGACAGGGCAGACAGCCCCAGCATTTT. Amino acids: CASSLRQGRQPQHF.

This chain links TRBV7-2 with TRBJ2-3; 9 nucleotides align to TRBD1. The V segment lost 6 bases and the J segment 5 bases; nucleotides outside the gene matches: 6. Per the germline V gene, CDR1 is SGHTA and CDR2 is FQGNSA. The CDR3 spans 14 residues. Here the CDR3 DNA reads TGTGCCAGCAGTCCAAACAGGGGGCAAGATACGCAGTATTTT. Translated, it gives CASSPNRGQDTQYF.

This clonotype has a handful of counts. The chain combines TRBV5-4 with TRBJ2-5, with D perhaps being TRBD1 or TRBD2 (5 bases each). The length of the CDR3 is 15 residues. Germline values: CDR1 SGHNT, CDR2 YYREEE (reference sequence). V was trimmed by 4 bases and J by 4 bases, leaving 17 bases between them. The CDR3 reads CASSRDPGPAETQYF. CDR3 DNA: TGTGCCAGCAGCCGCGACCCGGGACCTGCAGAGACCCAGTACTTC.

Points on this clonotype: At one end, the junction sequence differs from germline, possibly due to a read error. The chain links TRBV10-3 to TRBJ2-7, with D unclear. The CDR3 spans 14 residues. Germline CDR1 ENHRY, CDR2 SYGVKD. The CDR3 DNA reads as TGTGCCAGCAGTTACGGTTTTGGGCCCTACGAGCAGTACTTC. This translates into CASSYGFGPYEQYF.

V is TRBV12-3 or TRBV12-4 and J is TRBJ2-1, with 7 bases aligning to TRBD2. J was trimmed by 9 bases and V by 8 bases; bases with no gene match: 1. The CDR3 loop spans 10 amino acids. This CDR3 is CASGRGEQFF. The CDR3 DNA reads as TGTGCCAGCGGGAGGGGTGAGCAGTTCTTC.

The sample holds a few counts of this clonotype. The chain recombines TRBV6-4 with TRBJ2-5; D may be TRBD2 (5 bases). Germline V lookup: CDR1 MRHNA, CDR2 SNTAGT. Trimming left V 5 bases short and J 2 bases short, with 15 bases between. CDR3 size: 15 residues. CDR3 in amino acids: CASSYWTPLQETQYF. The CDR3 DNA sequence: TGTGCCAGCAGTTATTGGACTCCGCTTCAAGAGACCCAGTACTTC.

This clonotype was observed a handful of times. The V gene is TRBV7-9, the J gene TRBJ1-6; TRBD1 is a possible D gene (5 bases). Germline V CDR1 and CDR2: SEHNR, FQNEAQ (reference sequence). Trimming pared 3 bases from V and 8 bases from J, leaving 8 bases between. There are 13 residues in the CDR3. DNA for the CDR3: TGTGCCAGCAGCTTCGGGGGTGATTCACCCCTCCACTTT. Residues: CASSFGGDSPLHF.

This chain connects TRBV5-4 to TRBJ2-3; D is tentatively TRBD1 or TRBD2 (5 bases each). Germline V gives CDR1 SGHNT, CDR2 YYREEE (reference sequence). The CDR3 runs to 14 residues. The V and J ends lost 1 base and 0 bases respectively, with 6 bases between them. CDR3 region: CASSLWGSTDTQYF. Here the CDR3 DNA reads TGTGCCAGCAGCTTGTGGGGGAGCACAGATACGCAGTATTTT. Filled out from reference TRBV5-4 and TRBJ2-3, the complete variable domain reads ETGVTQSPTHLIKTRGQQVTLRCSSQSGHNTVSWYQQALGQGPQFIFQYYREEENGRGNFPPRFSGLQFPNYSSELNVNALELDDSALYLCASSLWGSTDTQYFGPGTRLTVL.

The chain employs TRBV6-6 and TRBJ2-7; maybe TRBD2 (5 bases). Looked up from germline, CDR1 is MNHNY and CDR2 is SVGAGI (reference sequence). Trimming removed 7 bases from V and 4 bases from J, with 8 bases in between. The CDR3 has 11 residues. CDR3 coding DNA: TGTGCCAGCACCAGACTATACGAGCAGTACTTC. This translates into CASTRLYEQYF.

The rearrangement links TRBV12-3 or TRBV12-4 to TRBJ1-6, with no clear D. The CDR3 contains 13 residues. V was shortened by 5 bases and J by 8 bases, with 10 bases between the two germline ends. This CDR3 reads CASSRTSHSPLHF. CDR3 nucleotide sequence: TGTGCCAGCAGTCGGACGAGCCATTCACCCCTCCACTTT.

Written as DNA, the CDR3 is TGTGCCAGCAGCTTTCAAGAGACCCAGTACTTC. This encodes CASSFQETQYF. The chain carries TRBV7-6 and TRBJ2-5; D ambiguous. V shed 3 bases and J shed 2 bases, with 1 base lying between them. The germline V gene encodes CDR1 SGHVS and CDR2 FNYEAQ. There are 11 residues in the CDR3.

The rearrangement uses TRBV11-2 and TRBJ2-5, with D hard to call. Germline-derived CDR1 and CDR2 are SGHAT and FQNNGV. Trimming removed 3 bases at V and 5 bases at J, with 4 bases between. The CDR3 totals 11 residues. This CDR3 reads CASSFRETQYF. The CDR3 DNA follows: TGTGCCAGCAGCTTCCGCGAGACCCAGTACTTC.

The rearrangement joins TRBV6-5 to TRBJ2-5, with D perhaps TRBD1 (6 bases). The CDR3 is 13 amino acids. Trimming cost V 6 bases and J 4 bases, with 12 bases left between them. Germline V gene sequence: CDR1 MNHEY, CDR2 SVGAGI. The CDR3 loop reads CASSWIGGETQYF. DNA of the CDR3: TGTGCCAGCAGCTGGATAGGGGGAGAGACCCAGTACTTC.

This chain joins TRBV6-5 and TRBJ1-3, with unresolved D. Germline loops: CDR1 MNHEY, CDR2 SVGAGI. CDR3 length: 13 amino acids. Trimming shortened V by 4 bases and J by 0 bases, and 4 bases separated the two germline ends. CDR3 protein: CASSFSSGNTIYF. CDR3 in DNA: TGTGCCAGCAGTTTCAGCTCTGGAAACACCATATATTTT.

This clonotype was detected a few times. The rearrangement links TRBV6-1 to TRBJ2-1, with D perhaps matching TRBD1 or TRBD2 (7 bases each). The CDR3 sequence is 14 residues long. Trimming left V 4 bases short and J 10 bases short, with 17 bases between. CDR1 is MNHNS and CDR2 is SASEGT in the germline V gene. The CDR3 DNA is TGTGCCAGCAGTGCGAGAGACAGGGACTACGAGCAGTTCTTC. The encoded protein is CASSARDRDYEQFF.

This chain links TRBV6-2 or TRBV6-3 with TRBJ2-3, with TRBD2 matching 9 bases. CDR1 MNHEY and CDR2 SVGEGT come from the germline V gene. The V segment lost 3 bases and the J segment 2 bases; nucleotides outside the gene matches: 6. This CDR3 is built from 16 residues. This CDR3 reads CASSYVSGGPTDTQYF. CDR3 coding DNA: TGTGCCAGCAGTTATGTGAGCGGGGGGCCCACAGATACGCAGTATTTT.

This clonotype was found a few times. The chain joins TRBV6-5 to TRBJ2-3; TRBD2 is a possible D gene (5 bases). The CDR3 consists of 17 residues. V lost 6 bases to trimming and J lost 6 bases, with 25 bases between them. Germline V gene data show CDR1 as MNHEY and CDR2 as SVGAGI. In DNA, the CDR3 is TGTGCCAGCAGAGAATGGGTGACGGGGTCGAGTTGGGATACGCAGTATTTT. It is translated as CASREWVTGSSWDTQYF.

J is TRBJ1-2 and V is TRBV6-5, with D possibly matching TRBD1 (5 bases). The CDR3 spans 16 residues. V was cut by 6 bases and J by 0 bases, with 17 bases left in between. CDR1 and CDR2 from the germline V gene are MNHEY and SVGAGI. The CDR3 spells CASSLEGAEANYGYTF. In DNA form, the CDR3 reads TGTGCCAGCAGCCTAGAAGGGGCTGAGGCTAACTATGGCTACACCTTC.

This clonotype has a single count. This rearrangement joins TRBV12-3 or TRBV12-4 to TRBJ1-5; D remains ambiguous. The CDR3 covers 15 residues. The V gene lost 2 bases and the J gene lost 3 bases, with 11 bases spanning the gap. The CDR3 DNA follows: TGTGCCAGCAGTTTACAGTCCGGGAACAATCAGCCCCAGCATTTT. Protein sequence: CASSLQSGNNQPQHF.

Details on this clonotype: The junction shows a germline mismatch at one end, possibly a read error. The rearrangement uses TRBV5-1 and TRBJ2-3, with TRBD1 identical over 7 bases. This CDR3 spans 13 amino acids. In germline, CDR1 is SGHRS, CDR2 YFSETQ. The CDR3 bases are TGTGCCAGTAGGGGCAGGGGGACAGATACGCAGTATTTT. Translating it yields CASRGRGTDTQYF. Using reference TRBV5-1 and TRBJ2-3 for the parts outside the CDR3, the full variable domain is KAGVTQTPRYLIKTRGQQVTLSCSPISGHRSVSWYQQTPGQGLQFLFEYFSETQRNKGNFPGRFSGRQFSNSRSEMNVSTLELGDSALYLCASRGRGTDTQYFGPGTRLTVL.